This record covers a single T cell receptor beta chain. Its antigen is not known. In the PCR, 60 Vbeta and 13 Jbeta primers were used. Only in-frame clones appear in the TCRdb table, and some are missing; sequencing was by immunoSEQ multiplex PCR. Seen here are 150,000 to 200,000 clones, roughly 85% observed once, and the top ten hold 1%. This sample stems from a study of cytomegalovirus exposure and HLA in healthy donors. Germline loops: CDR1 SGHAT, CDR2 FQNNGV. The CDR3 sequence is 14 residues long. Germline trimming cut 5 bases from V and 4 bases from J; bases unmatched to any gene: 7. General observations from the study: Several of the most significant clusters appeared, in a later analysis, to be linked to common viral pathogens. Exclusion as indistinguishable affected some V segments, including TRBV6-2 and TRBV6-3. By a later analysis, the bulk of CMV-associated TCR beta chains appeared HLA-restricted. Later on, an analysis tied approximately 17,000 TCR beta sequences to HLA alleles at 0.05 false discovery rate.

The clonotype was recovered from a boy under 10 years old in good health and CMV-seronegative. Sequencing was carried out using PBMCs. This sequence joins TRBV11-2 and TRBJ2-5; 7 nucleotides agree with TRBD2. The CDR3 nucleotides read TGTGCCAGCAGCCCCTTGGGGAGGGCAGAGACCCAGTACTTC. Its protein is CASSPLGRAETQYF.